A single sample is the source of the 10 T cell receptor beta chains below, sequenced in a study of blood T cell repertoires in COVID-19. Clones were read by immunoSEQ multiplex PCR, and TCRdb kept only the in-frame ones, dropping some. Of 220,000 or so clones in the sample, around 84% were seen once. Material: peripheral blood. These receptors all stem from a man aged 25-45 years with active or convalescent COVID-19.

This chain connects TRBV18 to TRBJ1-3, with D perhaps matching TRBD1 (5 bases). Germline-derived CDR1 and CDR2 are KGHSH and LQKENI. V was clipped by 2 bases and J by 4 bases, with 9 bases between them. The CDR3 is made up of 14 amino acids. CDR3 sequence (DNA): TGTGCCAGCTCACCAGACAGCCAAGGAAACACCATATATTTT. It translates to CASSPDSQGNTIYF.

Of note for this clone: This sample includes further DNA sequences coding for the same CDR3. The CDR3 protein is CASSLTGDYGYTF. The CDR3 DNA reads as TGTGCCAGCAGTCTGACAGGGGACTATGGCTACACCTTC. The chain uses TRBV2 and TRBJ1-2; 8 bases are a match to TRBD1. The ends lost 5 bases at V and 3 bases at J; junction bases unmatched: 2. There are 13 residues in the CDR3. Germline V gives CDR1 SNHLY, CDR2 FYNNEI.

The J gene is TRBJ2-7, the V gene TRBV7-2, with 8 bases matching TRBD2. V shed 8 bases, J shed 4 bases, and the junction held 13 bases outside the gene matches. This CDR3 region has 15 residues. CDR1 and CDR2 from the germline V gene are SGHTA and FQGNSA. The CDR3 region has the DNA TGTGCCAGCGGAGCGGGAGCTAGCGGGCTTTACGAGCAGTACTTC. As protein: CASGAGASGLYEQYF.

V gene TRBV18 combines with J gene TRBJ2-7; TRBD2 agrees at 15 bases. J was trimmed by 6 bases and V by 0 bases; bases with no gene match: 18. The CDR3 is 21 amino acids. Germline lookup yields CDR1 KGHSH and CDR2 LQKENI. The CDR3 bases are TGTGCCAGCTCACCACCGGCAGGCTGGACTAGCGGGGGGGCTCCAGGCTCCGAGCAGTACTTC. The encoded protein is CASSPPAGWTSGGAPGSEQYF.

This chain connects TRBV4-2 to TRBJ2-2, with 9 bases fitting TRBD2. Germline-derived CDR1 and CDR2 are LGHNA and YNFKEQ. The CDR3 sequence is 20 residues long. With V trimmed by 3 bases and J by 6 bases, 20 bases remained unmatched. The CDR3 DNA sequence: TGTGCCAGCAGCCACGGCCCTCGCCAGGGCGCGGGGGGGCCATCCGGGGAGCTGTTTTTT. This gives the protein CASSHGPRQGAGGPSGELFF.

Concerning this clone itself: One end of the junction varies from germline; a read error may be responsible. The rearrangement links TRBV15 to TRBJ1-2; 8 nucleotides line up with TRBD1. The CDR3 runs 13 residues. From germline, CDR1 is LNHNV and CDR2 YYDKDF (reference sequence). CDR3 DNA sequence: TGTGCTACCAGGGGACAGGTTAACTATGGCTACACCTTC. Protein sequence: CATRGQVNYGYTF.

DNA for the CDR3: TGTGCCAGCAGTGAAGGGCCCAGCCAAGAGACCCAGTACTTC. Translating it yields CASSEGPSQETQYF. This chain joins TRBV6-1 and TRBJ2-5; no firm D call. CDR3 size: 14 residues. Germline V lookup: CDR1 MNHNS, CDR2 SASEGT. With 1 base removed from V and 1 base from J, the gap between germline ends came to 7 bases.

This sequence joins TRBV6-5 and TRBJ1-1; the D gene is possibly TRBD1 (6 bases). Per the germline V gene, CDR1 is MNHEY and CDR2 is SVGAGI. V lost 0 bases and J lost 1, with 12 bases in between. The CDR3 covers 16 residues. The DNA for the CDR3 is TGTGCCAGCAGTTACTCCCCGGACAGAACGAACACTGAAGCTTTCTTT. Encoded protein: CASSYSPDRTNTEAFF.

V usage is TRBV30 and J usage is TRBJ2-4, with 8 bases identical to TRBD2. Per the germline V gene, CDR1 is GTSNPN and CDR2 is SVGIG (reference sequence). The CDR3 runs 15 residues. V was pared by 4 bases and J by 0 bases, with 5 bases of the junction left unmatched. Here the CDR3 DNA reads TGTGCCTGGATTAGACTAGCGTTAGCCAAAAACATTCAGTACTTC. It encodes CAWIRLALAKNIQYF.

The rearrangement links TRBV24-1 to TRBJ2-7, with 7 bases aligning to TRBD1. The trim removed 4 bases at V and 6 bases at J, leaving 14 bases unmatched. The germline CDR1 and CDR2 sequences are KGHDR and SFDVKD. CDR3 length equals 16 residues. This chain's CDR3 is CATSDPGQQAFCEQYF. CDR3 DNA: TGTGCCACCAGTGACCCGGGACAGCAGGCCTTTTGCGAGCAGTACTTC.